The entry below describes one TCR beta chain. Antigen specificity is unknown. Here immunoSEQ multiplex PCR was the method, and the copy in TCRdb shows in-frame clones only, minus some. The data contain 35,000 to 50,000 clones, around 74% of them singletons. The data were obtained in a study of PD-1 blockade in classical Hodgkin lymphoma. The study's findings and limits: Relapsed/refractory patients reportedly had lower baseline diversity than newly diagnosed patients.

Time point described: cycle 4 day 1 (C4D1), after five to seven weeks of nivolumab. Brentuximab vedotin exposure varied among the patients, all of whom had relapsed after autologous stem cell transplantation. This clonotype originated in a human donor with classical Hodgkin lymphoma. This specimen consisted of peripheral blood mononuclear cells (PBMCs), obtained before the fourth cycle of nivolumab.

The CDR3 here is CASSEEKGSPLHF. CDR3 sequence (DNA): TGTGCCAGCAGTGAAGAGAAGGGTTCACCCCTCCACTTT. The chain employs TRBV2 and TRBJ1-6, with D unclear. Germline CDR1 and CDR2: SNHLY and FYNNEI. This CDR3 is 13 amino acids long. V was shortened by 1 base and J by 9 bases, with 7 bases between the two germline ends.